The 19 T cell receptor beta chains presented below share a single source sample, sequenced in a study of identical twins. TCRdb passed the 5' RACE reads through MiXCR, listing each CDR3 protein once. Seen here are about 1.7 million distinct CDR3 sequences, around 33% observed once, and the top ten hold less than 0.35%. The sequenced material came from cord blood. The receptors derive from a newborn girl in good health.

The chain recombines TRBV28 with TRBJ2-2; 10 nucleotides align to TRBD1. The CDR3 contains 17 residues. The V gene end was trimmed by 2 bases and the J gene end by 1 base; junction bases not matched to a gene: 4. Germline V gene lookup returns CDR1 MDHEN and CDR2 SYDVKM. CDR3: CASSLIGTGVNTGELFF. Written as DNA, the CDR3 is TGTGCCAGCAGTTTAATCGGGACAGGGGTGAACACCGGGGAGCTGTTTTTT. The whole variable domain, remainder taken from reference TRBV28 and TRBJ2-2, is DVKVTQSSRYLVKRTGEKVFLECVQDMDHENMFWYRQDPGLGLRLIYFSYDVKMKEKGDIPEGYSVSREKKERFSLILESASTNQTSMYLCASSLIGTGVNTGELFFGEGSRLTVL.

In its sample, this clonotype was seen many times. V is TRBV4-2 and J is TRBJ2-3, with a possible D match to TRBD2 (5 bases). V was pared by 2 bases and J by 8 bases, with 17 bases between. The CDR3 is made up of 15 amino acids. CDR1 and CDR2 (germline): LGHNA, YNFKEQ. The CDR3 spells CASSQPSGSGGTQYF. In DNA form, the CDR3 reads TGTGCCAGCAGCCAACCGAGCGGATCGGGTGGTACGCAGTATTTT.

This rearrangement joins TRBV10-3 to TRBJ2-1, with 13 nucleotides matching TRBD2. Unmatched junction bases numbered 11, after V lost 6 bases and J lost 6 bases. CDR1 and CDR2 (germline): ENHRY, SYGVKD. The CDR3 runs to 17 residues. The CDR3 sequence: CAISPPRLAGGVNEQFF. The CDR3 DNA reads TGTGCCATCAGCCCTCCCCGACTAGCGGGGGGCGTCAATGAGCAGTTCTTC.

This clonotype was counted only a few times. CDR3 region: CASSQDREWGKDTQYF. CDR3 nucleotide sequence: TGTGCCAGCAGCCAAGATCGAGAATGGGGAAAAGATACGCAGTATTTT. This chain connects TRBV4-2 to TRBJ2-3, with unresolved D. The CDR3 totals 16 residues. Germline-derived CDR1 and CDR2 are LGHNA and YNFKEQ. The ends were cut back, 0 bases at V and 5 bases at J, with 15 bases in the middle.

In the case of this clonotype: A single base separates this from a much larger clone, so it may be a read error. J is TRBJ2-4 and V is TRBV7-9; D is unresolved. With the DNA end fitting TRBJ2-7 better, the J assignment may be wrong. The germline CDR1 and CDR2 sequences are SEHNR and FQNEAQ (reference sequence). This CDR3 has 13 residues. The CDR3 bases are TGTGCCTGCACCCCAAAAGGAGAATACGAGCAGTACTTC. Translation: CACTPKGEYEQYF.

The V gene is TRBV9, the J gene TRBJ2-4; possibly TRBD1 for D (6 bases). The end of the DNA aligns better with TRBJ2-7, so the J call may be wrong. The CDR3 loop spans 14 amino acids. Germline lookup yields CDR1 SGDLS and CDR2 YYNGEE. The CDR3 sequence is CASSVGQAFYEQYF. As DNA, the CDR3 is TGTGCCAGCAGCGTAGGACAGGCCTTTTACGAGCAGTACTTC.

The chain carries TRBV24-1 and TRBJ2-3; possible D gene TRBD2, 5 bases. V lost 3 bases, J lost 4 bases, and 16 bases lay in between. The germline CDR1 and CDR2 sequences are KGHDR and SFDVKD. The CDR3 is 16 residues long. The CDR3 nucleotides are TGTGCCACCAGTGATCCCGAAGTCCGGGGTCCAGATACGCAGTATTTT. Translation: CATSDPEVRGPDTQYF.

V usage is TRBV15 and J usage is TRBJ2-7; D uncertain. Germline V CDR1 and CDR2: LNHNV, YYDKDF (reference sequence). The germline V and J ends were trimmed by 0 bases and 2 bases, with 11 bases remaining between them. This CDR3 is built from 15 residues. Here the CDR3 reads CATSREGRRTYEQYF. CDR3 bases: TGTGCCACCAGCAGAGAAGGTCGAAGGACCTACGAGCAGTACTTC.

This chain links TRBV28 with TRBJ2-7; 9 positions agree with TRBD1. V shed 3 bases, J shed 2 bases, and the junction held 5 bases outside the gene matches. The CDR3 has 15 amino acids. Germline assignment: CDR1 MDHEN and CDR2 SYDVKM. DNA of the CDR3: TGTGCCAGCAGTTTCCCACAGGGGGCGACCTACGAGCAGTACTTC. Translated: CASSFPQGATYEQYF.

The CDR3 reads CASSLWGRAYGYTF. In DNA, the CDR3 is TGTGCCAGCAGTTTATGGGGCAGGGCCTATGGCTACACCTTC. This chain joins TRBV28 and TRBJ1-2; perhaps TRBD1 as D (5 bases). CDR3 length: 14 amino acids. CDR1 and CDR2 (germline): MDHEN, SYDVKM. The ends were cut back, 0 bases at V and 4 bases at J, with 9 bases in the middle.

The count of this clonotype is one. One end of the junction fails to match germline, which may point to a read error. The chain uses TRBV9 and TRBJ2-3, with no clear D. Germline V gene lookup returns CDR1 SGDLS and CDR2 YYNGEE. The CDR3 is 14 amino acids. The CDR3 DNA reads as TGTGCCAGCAGCGTAGGGGGTTTCACAGATTCGCAGTATTTT. It codes for CASSVGGFTDSQYF.

The chain has TRBV5-1 and TRBJ2-3, with 10 bases that match TRBD2. Trimming took 1 base from V and 1 from J; bases not matched to a gene: 9. The CDR3 runs to 18 residues. Germline loops: CDR1 SGHRS, CDR2 YFSETQ. CDR3 bases: TGCGCCAGCAGCTTGTGGCTAGCGGGAGACAGGCGCACAGATACGCAGTATTTT. Its translation is CASSLWLAGDRRTDTQYF.

There are a few counts of this clonotype. Here the CDR3 DNA reads TGTGCCAGCAGCCAAGAACCCGGACTCCTCTACAATGAGCAGTTCTTC. Protein product: CASSQEPGLLYNEQFF. The chain employs TRBV4-2 and TRBJ2-1; D might be TRBD2 (5 bases). This CDR3 is 16 amino acids long. Germline CDR1 and CDR2: LGHNA and YNFKEQ. Trimming left V 0 bases short and J 3 bases short, with 12 bases between.

The V gene is TRBV7-8, the J gene TRBJ2-7; D unresolved. The V gene lost 1 base and the J gene lost 2 bases, with 15 bases spanning the gap. CDR3 length equals 16 residues. Germline assignment: CDR1 SGHVS and CDR2 FQNEAQ. DNA for the CDR3: TGTGCCAGCAGCTTAGAGGCAGGACCTACTCCCTACGAGCAGTACTTC. It specifies CASSLEAGPTPYEQYF.

The chain has TRBV7-2 and TRBJ1-2; D unresolved. V was pared by 5 bases and J by 6 bases, with 10 bases between. The CDR3 totals 12 residues. Per germline, CDR1 SGHTA and CDR2 FQGNSA. CDR3 loop: CASSTDRHGYTF. The CDR3 coding sequence is TGTGCCAGCAGCACAGACCGACATGGCTACACCTTC.

Only a few counts were recorded for this clonotype. The chain is built from TRBV20-1 and TRBJ2-3, with 8 positions matching TRBD2. The junction had 6 bases not matched to a gene; V was cut back by 1 base and J by 0 bases. The germline gives CDR1 DFQATT, CDR2 SNEGSKA (reference sequence). The CDR3 is 16 amino acids. The CDR3 here is CSARVSGGRSTDTQYF. The DNA for the CDR3 is TGCAGTGCTAGAGTCAGTGGCGGGAGGAGCACAGATACGCAGTATTTT.

In its sample, this clonotype was seen a few times. The rearrangement joins TRBV7-2 to TRBJ2-1; D is unresolved. V lost 1 base and J lost 5, with 6 bases in between. Germline V lookup: CDR1 SGHTA, CDR2 FQGNSA. This CDR3 has 13 residues. Written as DNA, the CDR3 is TGTGCCAGCAGCTTAGACAGACACAATGAGCAGTTCTTC. As protein: CASSLDRHNEQFF.

The gene calls are TRBV6-5 and TRBJ2-7; 9 bases line up with TRBD1. Germline assignment: CDR1 MNHEY and CDR2 SVGAGI. This CDR3 region has 15 residues. The trim removed 4 bases at V and 5 bases at J, leaving 9 bases unmatched. Here the CDR3 reads CASSFPGQGIHEQYF. The CDR3 DNA reads TGTGCCAGCAGTTTTCCGGGACAGGGTATCCACGAGCAGTACTTC.

This chain joins TRBV10-3 and TRBJ2-1, with D perhaps given as TRBD1 or TRBD2 (5 bases each). CDR3 size: 13 residues. V dropped 2 bases and J dropped 6 bases, with 8 bases sitting between them. From germline, CDR1 is ENHRY and CDR2 SYGVKD. CDR3 residues: CAISEGTANEQFF. CDR3 DNA sequence: TGTGCCATCAGTGAGGGGACGGCCAATGAGCAGTTCTTC.